This entry lists 23 T cell receptor beta chains sequenced from one sample in a study of cytomegalovirus exposure and HLA in healthy donors. PCR employed 60 Vbeta and 13 Jbeta primers. The data were produced by immunoSEQ multiplex PCR, yet TCRdb's version contains in-frame clones alone and is incomplete. The sample has about 140,000 clones, more than 70% seen once. The sample was PBMCs. These receptors were collected from a man aged 50 to 59 in good health and CMV-seronegative.

J is TRBJ1-2 and V is TRBV2; 8 nucleotides agree with TRBD1. The V segment lost 6 bases and the J segment 1 base; nucleotides outside the gene matches: 7. The length of the CDR3 is 15 residues. CDR1 is SNHLY and CDR2 is FYNNEI in the germline V gene. Here the CDR3 DNA reads TGTGCCAGCAGCCGAGATGGACAGGGTAACTATGGCTACACCTTC. Its translation is CASSRDGQGNYGYTF.

V and J are TRBV19 and TRBJ1-1; maybe TRBD1 (5 bases). The CDR3 runs to 15 residues. In germline, CDR1 is LNHDA, CDR2 SQIVND (reference sequence). The V and J ends lost 7 bases and 4 bases respectively, with 19 bases between them. The CDR3 DNA sequence: TGTGCCAGTAAAGGGGAACACACCCTGGGCACTGAAGCTTTCTTT. Amino acid sequence: CASKGEHTLGTEAFF. The full variable domain, completed using reference TRBV19 and TRBJ1-1, is DGGITQSPKYLFRKEGQNVTLSCEQNLNHDAMYWYRQDPGQGLRLIYYSQIVNDFQKGDIAEGYSVSREKKESFPLTVTSAQKNPTAFYLCASKGEHTLGTEAFFGQGTRLTVV.

In this sample, this clone turned up a few times. The chain joins TRBV7-9 to TRBJ2-5, with 11 bases identical to TRBD2. From germline, CDR1 is SEHNR and CDR2 FQNEAQ (reference sequence). The V gene end was trimmed by 0 bases and the J gene end by 6 bases; junction bases not matched to a gene: 3. This CDR3 region has 15 residues. CDR3 in amino acids: CASSLALAGAQTQYF. The CDR3 nucleotides are TGTGCCAGCAGCTTAGCACTAGCGGGGGCGCAGACCCAGTACTTC.

This rearrangement joins TRBV6-1 to TRBJ1-6, with TRBD1 as a possible D gene (5 bases). Between the trimmed V and J ends, which lost 2 bases and 2 bases, there was a span of 16 bases. Germline loops: CDR1 MNHNS, CDR2 SASEGT. This CDR3 has 18 amino acids. The CDR3 is CASSEPRGVETYNSPLHF. The CDR3 bases are TGTGCCAGCAGTGAACCCCGGGGGGTGGAGACCTATAATTCACCCCTCCACTTT.

V and J are TRBV5-1 and TRBJ1-2; TRBD1 agrees at 7 bases. V shed 4 bases, J shed 4 bases, and the junction held 7 bases outside the gene matches. There are 14 residues in the CDR3. CDR1 is SGHRS, CDR2 YFSETQ, per germline. The CDR3 is CASSPTGQSYGYTF. In DNA form, the CDR3 reads TGCGCCAGCAGCCCAACGGGACAGTCCTATGGCTACACCTTC.

The gene calls are TRBV27 and TRBJ2-7, with D possibly TRBD1 on 5 matching bases. CDR1 is MNHEY and CDR2 is SMNVEV in the germline V gene (reference sequence). The CDR3 contains 13 residues. V was clipped by 6 bases and J by 1 base, with 10 bases between them. The CDR3 sequence: CASRSRVSYEQYF. CDR3 nucleotides: TGTGCCAGCAGGTCCAGGGTGTCCTACGAGCAGTACTTC.

This clone has a handful of counts. The chain carries TRBV28 and TRBJ1-2; the match to TRBD1 covers 7 bases. The V gene end was trimmed by 5 bases and the J gene end by 7 bases; junction bases not matched to a gene: 10. In germline, CDR1 is MDHEN, CDR2 SYDVKM. The CDR3 spans 14 residues. CDR3 in amino acids: CASSRGTAPRGYTF. CDR3 coding DNA: TGTGCCAGCAGTAGAGGGACAGCACCTCGTGGCTACACCTTC.

CDR3 in DNA: TGTGCCAGCAGCTTAGTATCAGGGGGAAACACTGAAGCTTTCTTT. This codes for CASSLVSGGNTEAFF. The rearrangement joins TRBV11-3 to TRBJ1-1, with TRBD1 identical over 7 bases. Germline CDR1 SGHNT, CDR2 YENEEA. Trimming at V came to 1 base and at J to 2 bases, leaving 4 bases not matched to a gene. The CDR3 extends over 15 amino acids.

The chain links TRBV28 to TRBJ2-7, with D maybe TRBD2 (6 bases). Trimming pared 3 bases from V and 3 bases from J, leaving 18 bases between. Germline-derived CDR1 and CDR2 are MDHEN and SYDVKM. CDR3 length: 16 residues. This chain's CDR3 is CASSFSRWGEDYEQYF. The CDR3 DNA is TGTGCCAGCAGTTTCTCCCGGTGGGGGGAAGACTACGAGCAGTACTTC.

The chain links TRBV6-1 to TRBJ1-2; 10 bases line up with TRBD1. This CDR3 has 18 residues. Germline CDR1 MNHNS, CDR2 SASEGT. The ends lost 3 bases at V and 4 bases at J; junction bases unmatched: 14. The CDR3 here is CASSDRFPTGGIVYGYTF. As DNA, the CDR3 is TGTGCCAGCAGTGACCGATTTCCGACAGGGGGCATTGTCTATGGCTACACCTTC.

The V and J genes are TRBV4-1 and TRBJ2-7; D is possibly TRBD2 (5 bases). The CDR3 loop spans 15 amino acids. The V end was cut by 1 base, the J end by 2 bases, with 12 bases between. Germline V gives CDR1 MGHRA, CDR2 YSYEKL. The DNA of the CDR3 is TGCGCCAGCAGCCAAGGGACGGGATTAACCTACGAGCAGTACTTC. Translating it yields CASSQGTGLTYEQYF.

This clone has just a few counts. The rearrangement uses TRBV18 and TRBJ1-5, with D hard to call. The germline gives CDR1 KGHSH, CDR2 LQKENI. The CDR3 has 16 residues. Between the trimmed V and J ends, which lost 3 bases and 2 bases, there was a span of 14 bases. The CDR3 DNA follows: TGTGCCAGCTCACCGTTCGAGGTCGGGGGCAATCAGCCCCAGCATTTT. This gives the protein CASSPFEVGGNQPQHF.

This chain uses TRBV11-2 with TRBJ2-7, with 7 bases that match TRBD2. J gave up 2 bases and V 5 bases, and 9 bases lay outside the gene matches. Germline CDR1 SGHAT, CDR2 FQNNGV. The CDR3 sequence is 15 residues long. The DNA for the CDR3 is TGTGCCAGCAGCCTAGGGGCGGGAGTTCCCTACGAGCAGTACTTC. This sequence encodes CASSLGAGVPYEQYF.

This clone was seen a few times. The chain employs TRBV6-5 and TRBJ2-1; D is perhaps TRBD1 (7 bases). The germline V gene has CDR1 MNHEY and CDR2 SVGAGI. Trimming removed 0 bases from V and 3 bases from J, with 9 bases in between. This CDR3 is 15 amino acids long. CDR3 amino acids: CASSYSQGGYNEQFF. The CDR3 bases are TGTGCCAGCAGTTACTCCCAGGGGGGCTACAATGAGCAGTTCTTC.

The V and J genes are TRBV6-1 and TRBJ2-3, with 8 bases fitting TRBD2. V lost 6 bases to trimming and J lost 4 bases; unmatched junction nucleotides: 6. Germline V gene lookup returns CDR1 MNHNS and CDR2 SASEGT. The CDR3 totals 14 residues. For the CDR3, the DNA is TGTGCCAGCAGACCCGCGGGGGGCCCAGATACGCAGTATTTT. Translation gives CASRPAGGPDTQYF.

V gene TRBV29-1 combines with J gene TRBJ2-7; the D gene is possibly TRBD2 (5 bases). V lost 5 bases, J lost 0 bases, and 17 bases lay in between. CDR1 and CDR2 from the germline V gene are SQVTM and ANQGSEA. CDR3 length equals 15 residues. CDR3 sequence reads: CSVRVRRLSSYEQYF. CDR3 nucleotide sequence: TGCAGCGTTAGGGTCCGGAGGTTGAGCTCCTACGAGCAGTACTTC.

The chain carries TRBV19 and TRBJ2-5; 11 nucleotides line up with TRBD1. Germline lookup yields CDR1 LNHDA and CDR2 SQIVND (reference sequence). The CDR3 has 19 amino acids. With V trimmed by 5 bases and J by 3 bases, 17 bases remained unmatched. The CDR3 DNA reads TGTGCCAGTAGTGTCTCCGGACCGGGACAGGGGGGACGGAAAGAGACCCAGTACTTC. It yields the protein CASSVSGPGQGGRKETQYF.

V usage is TRBV12-5 and J usage is TRBJ2-1, with 11 positions matching TRBD2. Germline-derived CDR1 and CDR2 are LGHNT and FRNRAP. The CDR3 contains 16 residues. The V segment lost 6 bases and the J segment 7 bases; nucleotides outside the gene matches: 11. Written as DNA, the CDR3 is TGTGCTAGTGGCTACTTAGCGGGAGGGCCGAGGAATGAGCAGTTCTTC. This gives the protein CASGYLAGGPRNEQFF.

The chain links TRBV7-3 to TRBJ1-2; D is possibly TRBD1 (6 bases). The CDR3 is 15 amino acids. V dropped 4 bases and J dropped 6 bases, with 18 bases sitting between them. Germline lookup yields CDR1 SGHTA and CDR2 FQGTGA. CDR3 sequence reads: CASSSPDRQGDGYTF. The CDR3 DNA reads TGTGCCAGCAGCTCCCCCGACAGGCAAGGTGATGGCTACACCTTC.

This clone was detected a few times. The genes are TRBV19 and TRBJ1-2, with D uncertain. CDR3 length: 13 amino acids. The V gene's germline CDR1 is LNHDA and CDR2 SQIVND (reference sequence). V lost 3 bases to trimming and J lost 6 bases, with 11 bases between them. The CDR3 DNA follows: TGTGCCAGTAGTATGGTCCCCGGGAATGGCTACACCTTC. It translates to CASSMVPGNGYTF.

This clone has a single count. CDR3 sequence (DNA): TGTGCCTGGAATAGGGAGGGTTGGACGAGCGGCTATGGCTACACCTTC. Translating it yields CAWNREGWTSGYGYTF. The V gene is TRBV30, the J gene TRBJ1-2; D is ambiguous. The CDR3 length is 16 residues. The V gene's germline CDR1 is GTSNPN and CDR2 SVGIG (reference sequence). Trimming pared 4 bases from V and 4 bases from J, leaving 22 bases between.

The chain is built from TRBV6-5 and TRBJ2-2; 7 bases are shared with TRBD1. CDR3 length equals 15 residues. After removal of 8 bases from V and 5 bases from J, the junction contained 11 bases not matched to a gene. Germline V gene data show CDR1 as MNHEY and CDR2 as SVGAGI. The CDR3 spells CASGDLDRRTGELFF. The CDR3 bases are TGTGCCAGCGGAGACTTGGACAGGAGGACCGGGGAGCTGTTTTTT.

This rearrangement joins TRBV2 to TRBJ1-1; 8 bases agree with TRBD1. The CDR3 spans 14 residues. CDR1 and CDR2 from the germline V gene are SNHLY and FYNNEI. J was trimmed by 5 bases and V by 5 bases; bases with no gene match: 7. CDR3 protein: CASSYQGAGTEAFF. The DNA of the CDR3 is TGTGCCAGCAGTTATCAGGGGGCAGGGACTGAAGCTTTCTTT.